A single TCR beta chain is shown here with its context. No antigen is known for it. RNA transcripts yielded amplified TCR beta CDR3 regions. In the first-round RT-PCR of the TCR CDR3, the HTBI primer set was used. Each CDR3 protein gets one entry after TCRdb re-called the multiplex PCR reads with MiXCR. This sample yields 500,000 to 550,000 distinct CDR3 sequences, of which about 20% are seen a single time; roughly 44% belongs to the top ten. V lost 3 bases, J lost 8 bases, and 10 bases stayed unmatched. Germline CDR1 LGHDT, CDR2 YNNKEL (reference sequence). The CDR3 sequence is 16 residues long. Ophthalmopathy patients showed a Clinical Activity Score of at least 3, NOSPECS grade of at least 4 and duration under 3 months. This specimen belongs to a study of T cells in Graves' hyperthyroidism and ophthalmopathy. Across the whole study: The blood sample was taken at first diagnosis, before treatment began. Study findings and constraints: Most expanded thyroid clonotypes above 0.001 also appeared in blood. In validation, the model predicted ophthalmopathy. These predictions came a median about 6.5 months before onset.

This chain links TRBV3-1 with TRBJ2-2; 9 bases map to TRBD2. This clonotype was obtained from a man aged 35-49 years with Graves' ophthalmopathy. Sequencing used blood. The CDR3 DNA follows: TGTGCCAGCAGCCAGGATGGCGGGGGGGCCTCGGGGGAGCTGTTTTTT. It specifies CASSQDGGGASGELFF.